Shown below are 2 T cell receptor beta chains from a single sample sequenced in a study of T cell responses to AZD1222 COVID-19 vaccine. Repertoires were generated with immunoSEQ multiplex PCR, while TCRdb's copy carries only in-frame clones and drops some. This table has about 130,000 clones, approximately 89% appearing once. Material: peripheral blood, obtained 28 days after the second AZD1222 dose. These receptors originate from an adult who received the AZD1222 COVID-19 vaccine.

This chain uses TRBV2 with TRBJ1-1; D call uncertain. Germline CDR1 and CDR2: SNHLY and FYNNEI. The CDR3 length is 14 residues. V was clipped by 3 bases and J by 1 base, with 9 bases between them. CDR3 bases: TGTGCCAGCAGTGACCGGGCCTCGAACACTGAAGCTTTCTTT. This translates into CASSDRASNTEAFF. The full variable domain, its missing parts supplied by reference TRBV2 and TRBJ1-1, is EPEVTQTPSHQVTQMGQEVILRCVPISNHLYFYWYRQILGQKVEFLVSFYNNEISEKSEIFDDQFSVERPDGSNFTLKIRSTKLEDSAMYFCASSDRASNTEAFFGQGTRLTVV.

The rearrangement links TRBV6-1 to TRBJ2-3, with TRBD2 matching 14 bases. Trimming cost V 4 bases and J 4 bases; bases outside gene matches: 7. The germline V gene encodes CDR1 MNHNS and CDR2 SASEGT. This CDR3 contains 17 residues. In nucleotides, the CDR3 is TGTGCCAGCAGTGCGACTAGCGGGGGGGGAGAAGCAGATACGCAGTATTTT. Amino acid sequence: CASSATSGGGEADTQYF.